A selection of T cell receptor beta chains follows, all from one sample in a study of blood T cell repertoires in COVID-19. The assay was immunoSEQ multiplex PCR, and TCRdb's table has in-frame clones only and misses some. The sample consists of about 200,000 clones, about 85% of them appearing once. What was sequenced was peripheral blood. The receptors shown here come from an elderly woman with acute or convalescent COVID-19. The CDR3 runs from the conserved cysteine through the conserved F or W. A D gene is named only where the DNA matches it firmly. Size values are once, few and many counts, or a class for expanded clones, and some rows have none.

d_call j_call clone_size v_call cdr3_nt cdr3_aa
NA TRBJ1-3 NA TRBV5-1 TGCGCCAGCAGCTCGGCGGGGACCTCTGGAAACACCATATATTTT CASSSAGTSGNTIYF
TRBD2 TRBJ2-7 NA TRBV7-2 TGTGCCAGCAGCCATAGCGGGAGTGGGTCCTACGAGCAGTACTTC CASSHSGSGSYEQYF
TRBD1 TRBJ2-6 NA TRBV2 TGTGCCAGCAGTACAGGGGGCGCAGCTGGGGCCAACGTCCTGACTTTC CASSTGGAAGANVLTF
TRBD1 TRBJ1-5 NA TRBV3-1/TRBV3-2 TGTGCCAGCTCACGGGGGACAGGGGGCGCCCGTAGCAATCAGCCCCAGCATTTT CASSRGTGGARSNQPQHF
NA TRBJ2-7 NA TRBV11-2 TGTGCCAGCAGCTTAGGGGGGACTTCCTACGAGCAGTACTTC CASSLGGTSYEQYF
TRBD1 TRBJ1-2 NA TRBV28 TGTGCCAGCAGCCGCGGGACAGGGGATGGGTATGGCTACACCTTC CASSRGTGDGYGYTF
TRBD1 TRBJ1-1 NA TRBV5-1 TGCGCCAGCAGCTTGGGGACAGGGGGCGATGGCACTGAAGCTTTCTTT CASSLGTGGDGTEAFF
TRBD1 TRBJ2-3 NA TRBV6-5 TGTGCCAGCAGTTTACTCGTTCAGGGGGCGCAGTATTTT CASSLLVQGAQYF
TRBD1 TRBJ2-3 NA TRBV10-2 TGCGCCAGCAGTGATTTAGGACAGGGGGCTACAGATACGCAGTATTTT CASSDLGQGATDTQYF
TRBD1 TRBJ1-2 NA TRBV5-4 TGTGCCAGCAGCTTATGGACAGGGCTTAACTATGGCTACACCTTC CASSLWTGLNYGYTF
NA TRBJ2-5 NA TRBV5-4 TGTGCCAGCAGCTTGTTACTGAATAACCAAGAGACCCAGTACTTC CASSLLLNNQETQYF
NA TRBJ2-1 NA TRBV19 TGTGCCAGTAGTATAATTTTCAGGGTGGGGCCAGTCAATGAGCAGTTCTTC CASSIIFRVGPVNEQFF
NA TRBJ1-2 NA TRBV15 TGTGCCACCAGCAGAGATTTGAATACAGACCGTAACTATGGCTACACCTTC CATSRDLNTDRNYGYTF
NA TRBJ1-2 NA TRBV12-3/TRBV12-4 TGTGCCAGCAGTTTATGGCAGAACTATGGCTACACCTTC CASSLWQNYGYTF
NA TRBJ1-2 NA TRBV12-3/TRBV12-4 TGTGCCATAAGCGGCAGTACTAACTATGGCTACACCTTC CAISGSTNYGYTF
NA TRBJ2-2 NA TRBV9 TGTGCCAGCAGCGTAGCGGTTAGTAACAGCGGGGAGCTGTTTTTT CASSVAVSNSGELFF
NA TRBJ1-5 NA TRBV2 TGTGCCAGCAGTGAACAGGGTTTGGAACAGCCCCAGCATTTT CASSEQGLEQPQHF
NA TRBJ2-7 NA TRBV7-2 TGTGCCAGCAGCTCCGAGCGGGCCTACGAGCAGTACTTC CASSSERAYEQYF
NA TRBJ1-2 NA TRBV7-2 TGTGCCAGCAGCTTAAAGGGACTCGTTTCCTACACCTTC CASSLKGLVSYTF
NA TRBJ2-2 NA TRBV6-5 TGTGCCAGCAGAAAACAGGGATACACCGGGGAGCTGTTTTTT CASRKQGYTGELFF
TRBD1 TRBJ1-3 NA TRBV5-1 TGCGCCAGCAGCCCGGGACAGAATGGAAACACCATATATTTT CASSPGQNGNTIYF
NA TRBJ2-2 once TRBV11-3 TGTGCCAGCAGCTCCCCTCTAGCGAGCTCCCGCTCTATAGAGCTGTTTTTT CASSSPLASSRSIELFF
NA TRBJ1-2 NA TRBV6-5 TGTGCCAGCAGTCCGCGGACAGACCAGGGCTACACCTTC CASSPRTDQGYTF
TRBD2 TRBJ2-1 NA TRBV2 TGTGCCAGCAGTGACCCGCGGGGGGGGTATGAGCAGTTCTTC CASSDPRGGYEQFF
TRBD2 TRBJ2-1 NA TRBV9 TGTGCCAGCAGCGTAGGTCAGCGGGACTACAATGAGCAGTTCTTC CASSVGQRDYNEQFF
TRBD2 TRBJ2-7 NA TRBV19 TGTGCCAGTAGTATTGTTTTTCGACTAGCGGGAGTCTACGAGCAGTACTTC CASSIVFRLAGVYEQYF
NA TRBJ1-2 NA TRBV10-3 TGTGCCATCAGTGAGACCGGGGATAACTATGGCTACACCTTC CAISETGDNYGYTF
NA TRBJ2-1 NA TRBV7-3 TGTGCCAGCAGCATAACCGGGACACGTACCTACAATGAGCAGTTCTTC CASSITGTRTYNEQFF
NA TRBJ1-1 NA TRBV7-2 TGTGCCAGCAGCTTAGTAGCAGGGCCGAACACTGAAGCTTTCTTT CASSLVAGPNTEAFF